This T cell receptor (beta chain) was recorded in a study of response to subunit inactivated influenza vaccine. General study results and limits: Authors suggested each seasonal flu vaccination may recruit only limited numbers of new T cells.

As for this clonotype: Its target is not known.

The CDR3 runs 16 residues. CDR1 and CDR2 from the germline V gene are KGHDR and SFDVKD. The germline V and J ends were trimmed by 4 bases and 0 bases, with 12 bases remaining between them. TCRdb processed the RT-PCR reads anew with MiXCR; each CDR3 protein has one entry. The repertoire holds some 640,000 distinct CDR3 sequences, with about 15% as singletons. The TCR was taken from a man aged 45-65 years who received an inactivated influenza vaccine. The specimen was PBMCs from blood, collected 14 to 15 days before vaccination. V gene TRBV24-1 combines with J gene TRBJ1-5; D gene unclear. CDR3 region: CATSETETNSNQPQHF. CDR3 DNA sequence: TGTGCCACCAGTGAGACCGAGACTAATAGCAATCAGCCCCAGCATTTT.